The 18 T cell receptor beta chains given below trace back to one sample, sequenced in a study of blood T cell repertoires in COVID-19 (dated by TCRdb to between 2020 and 2021). The library was built by means of the immunoSEQ multiplex PCR assay. The table comes from immuneACCESS by way of TCRdb, which keeps in-frame sequences with V and J called. Part of the clones is missing from these tables; in studies checked, under half for an unresolved V gene and the rest for unknown reasons. The sample table records some 68,000 clones; about 90% of these occur just once. The ten biggest clones cover 3.4% of the sample. Source material: peripheral blood. The source is a woman aged 45-65 years with COVID-19, enrolled during active disease.

The genes are TRBV5-1 and TRBJ1-2; 8 nucleotides align to TRBD1. Trimming removed 4 bases from V and 14 bases from J; junction bases left unmatched: 16. From germline, CDR1 is SGHRS and CDR2 YFSETQ. This CDR3 is 14 amino acids long. As DNA, the CDR3 is TGCGCCAGCAGCCCGGATCCGGTGAGACAGGGGCAGACCTTC. Residues: CASSPDPVRQGQTF.

V is TRBV6-5 and J is TRBJ2-5, with 11 bases fitting TRBD2. Trimming cost V 6 bases and J 3 bases; bases outside gene matches: 0. This CDR3 region has 13 residues. Germline V gene lookup returns CDR1 MNHEY and CDR2 SVGAGI. CDR3 bases: TGTGCCAGCAGGACTAGCGGGGAAGAGACCCAGTACTTC. Encoded protein: CASRTSGEETQYF.

The CDR3 sequence: CASSLALPGSHRSGEQYF. The CDR3 DNA sequence: TGTGCCAGCAGCTTAGCGCTTCCCGGGAGCCACCGGTCCGGCGAGCAGTACTTC. The genes are TRBV7-8 and TRBJ2-7, with a tentative D call TRBD2 (6 bases). From germline, CDR1 is SGHVS and CDR2 FQNEAQ. The CDR3 runs to 18 residues. The V and J ends lost 0 bases and 6 bases respectively, with 24 bases between them.

The chain employs TRBV6-5 and TRBJ1-2; possible D gene TRBD1, 5 bases. CDR3 length: 13 residues. Trimming left V 0 bases short and J 4 bases short, with 6 bases between. In germline, CDR1 is MNHEY, CDR2 SVGAGI. The CDR3, as DNA: TGTGCCAGCAGTTACTCTGACAGCTATGGCTACACCTTC. Translation: CASSYSDSYGYTF.

The chain joins TRBV19 to TRBJ2-7; 9 bases are a match to TRBD2. The J call is in doubt because the DNA end fits TRBJ2-1 better. CDR3 length: 16 residues. CDR1 is LNHDA and CDR2 is SQIVND in the germline V gene (reference sequence). The CDR3 DNA reads TGTGCCAGTACCCCAAGAGCGGGAGGCCCCTACAATGAGCAGTTCTTC. Its translation: CASTPRAGGPYNEQFF.

This clone showed up just a few times. This chain joins TRBV6-5 and TRBJ1-6; D uncertain. The CDR3 is 13 amino acids. Trimming removed 3 bases from V and 9 bases from J, with 9 bases in between. Germline assignment: CDR1 MNHEY and CDR2 SVGAGI. CDR3 nucleotides: TGTGCCAGCAGTTATAGCGAGGCTTCACCCCTCCACTTT. This codes for CASSYSEASPLHF.

The rearrangement joins TRBV30 to TRBJ1-6; a weak D match, TRBD1 (6 bases). V lost 3 bases and J lost 11, with 14 bases in between. Germline CDR1 is GTSNPN and CDR2 is SVGIG (reference sequence). The CDR3 is 13 amino acids. CDR3 bases: TGTGCCTGGAGGGAGACAGGCTCGACACCCCTCCACTTT. This codes for CAWRETGSTPLHF.

J is TRBJ2-2 and V is TRBV5-1; weak D call: TRBD1 (6 bases). Germline loops: CDR1 SGHRS, CDR2 YFSETQ. The CDR3 sequence is 19 residues long. Trimming took 0 bases from V and 0 from J, leaving 18 bases between them. The CDR3: CASSLVPPRQAANTGELFF. The CDR3 coding sequence is TGCGCCAGCAGCTTGGTCCCCCCTCGACAGGCCGCGAACACCGGGGAGCTGTTTTTT.

CDR3 sequence reads: CASSFSSTDTQYF. Here the CDR3 DNA reads TGTGCCAGCAGCTTTTCTAGCACAGATACGCAGTATTTT. J is TRBJ2-3 and V is TRBV5-4; D unresolved. The CDR3 length is 13 residues. CDR1 is SGHNT, CDR2 YYREEE, per germline (reference sequence). The V end lost 2 bases, the J end lost 0 bases, and 4 bases lay between the germline ends.

The chain is built from TRBV11-2 and TRBJ1-1, with D tentatively TRBD1 (6 bases). The germline V gene encodes CDR1 SGHAT and CDR2 FQNNGV. This CDR3 spans 14 amino acids. The V gene lost 7 bases and the J gene lost 6 bases, with 18 bases spanning the gap. The CDR3 nucleotides are TGTGCCAGCACCCAGTTTAGGGGGGGGTCTGAAGCTTTCTTT. As protein: CASTQFRGGSEAFF.

As concerns this clone: In the same sample, other DNA sequences code for this CDR3. The chain has TRBV10-3 and TRBJ1-1; TRBD1 aligns across 9 bases. The CDR3 is 16 residues long. Looked up from germline, CDR1 is ENHRY and CDR2 is SYGVKD. Trimming at V came to 2 bases and at J to 2 bases, leaving 6 bases not matched to a gene. The CDR3 loop is CAISEPGQGLNTEAFF. The CDR3 DNA reads TGTGCCATCAGTGAGCCGGGACAGGGACTTAACACTGAAGCTTTCTTT.

The table lists this clone with a count of one. The chain carries TRBV19 and TRBJ2-3; a weak D match, TRBD2 (5 bases). CDR3 size: 15 residues. Germline V lookup: CDR1 LNHDA, CDR2 SQIVND (reference sequence). V was trimmed by 4 bases and J by 2 bases, leaving 13 bases between them. Here the CDR3 reads CASSRSGGYTDTQYF. The CDR3, as DNA: TGTGCCAGTAGTAGGAGCGGAGGATACACAGATACGCAGTATTTT.

The V and J genes are TRBV9 and TRBJ2-3; 9 bases agree with TRBD2. Germline loops: CDR1 SGDLS, CDR2 YYNGEE. V gave up 3 bases and J gave up 1 base; unmatched junction bases: 6. This CDR3 region has 16 residues. For the CDR3, the DNA is TGTGCCAGCAGCGAAACAAGGACTAGCGGCACAGATACGCAGTATTTT. Translated, it gives CASSETRTSGTDTQYF. The entire variable domain, with the rest obtained from reference TRBV9 and TRBJ2-3, is as follows: DSGVTQTPKHLITATGQRVTLRCSPRSGDLSVYWYQQSLDQGLQFLIQYYNGEERAKGNILERFSAQQFPDLHSELNLSSLELGDSALYFCASSETRTSGTDTQYFGPGTRLTVL.

The chain carries TRBV19 and TRBJ2-1; D possibly corresponds to TRBD2 (6 bases). This CDR3 has 17 residues. V lost 5 bases and J 5 bases, leaving 22 bases between the germline ends. Germline CDR1 LNHDA, CDR2 SQIVND (reference sequence). The CDR3 coding sequence is TGTGCCAGTAGTCTTCCGCGTTGGAGGGAGCTCCACAATGAGCAGTTCTTC. It encodes CASSLPRWRELHNEQFF.

The genes are TRBV15 and TRBJ2-2; no firm D call. Germline lookup yields CDR1 LNHNV and CDR2 YYDKDF (reference sequence). The CDR3 runs 14 residues. Trimming pared 2 bases from V and 4 bases from J, leaving 8 bases between. CDR3 amino acids: CATSRLSTTGELFF. The CDR3 DNA reads TGTGCCACCAGCAGACTAAGTACCACCGGGGAGCTGTTTTTT. The variable domain in full, with the rest retrieved from reference TRBV15 and TRBJ2-2, is DAMVIQNPRYQVTQFGKPVTLSCSQTLNHNVMYWYQQKSSQAPKLLFHYYDKDFNNEADTPDNFQSRRPNTSFCFLDIRSPGLGDTAMYLCATSRLSTTGELFFGEGSRLTVL.

The chain couples TRBV3-1 (or the pseudogene TRBV3-2) to TRBJ1-3, with D maybe TRBD1 (5 bases). The CDR3 consists of 16 residues. Trimming stripped 0 bases from V and 4 bases from J, with 13 bases between. CDR1 is LGHDT, CDR2 YNNKEL, per germline (reference sequence). The CDR3 sequence: CASSQEGRGGGNTIYF. DNA of the CDR3: TGTGCCAGCAGCCAAGAAGGGAGGGGAGGAGGAAACACCATATATTTT.

This chain links TRBV5-6 with TRBJ2-7; TRBD2 agrees at 13 bases. Germline CDR1 is SGHDT and CDR2 is YYEEEE. This CDR3 contains 19 residues. Trimming removed 3 bases from V and 2 bases from J; junction bases left unmatched: 14. The chain's CDR3 is CASSSQNGLAGDFTYEQYF. CDR3 nucleotides: TGTGCCAGCAGCTCACAAAACGGACTAGCGGGAGATTTTACCTACGAGCAGTACTTC.

The CDR3 loop is CATKGTGQTEAFF. DNA of the CDR3: TGTGCCACCAAAGGGACAGGGCAGACTGAAGCTTTCTTT. This chain joins TRBV24-1 and TRBJ1-1; 9 bases are a match to TRBD1. The CDR3 consists of 13 residues. The germline V gene encodes CDR1 KGHDR and CDR2 SFDVKD. J gave up 5 bases and V 8 bases, and 5 bases lay outside the gene matches.